This is a list of T cell receptor beta chains from one sample in a study of blood T cell repertoires in COVID-19. TCRdb's table, derived via immunoSEQ multiplex PCR, lists solely in-frame clones and lacks some. Of 35,000 to 50,000 clones in the sample, 70% to 90% were seen once. What was sequenced was peripheral blood. The receptors were sampled from a human donor in a cohort sampled during active COVID-19. Both conserved end residues are part of each CDR3. The order of the fields is D gene, V gene, J gene, clone size, CDR3 protein, CDR3 DNA. A D gene is named only where the DNA matches it firmly. Size tells how often a clone was seen (once, few, many) or the class of an expanded clone, and some rows leave it out.

d_call: .; v_call: TRBV2; j_call: TRBJ2-1; clone_size: .; cdr3_aa: CASSPLPPAYNEQFF; cdr3_nt: TGTGCCAGCAGTCCATTACCGCCAGCCTACAATGAGCAGTTCTTC
d_call: TRBD1; v_call: TRBV7-9; j_call: TRBJ1-6; clone_size: .; cdr3_aa: CASSETGSLSPLHF; cdr3_nt: TGTGCCAGCAGCGAGACAGGGTCCCTTTCACCCCTCCACTTT
d_call: TRBD2; v_call: TRBV7-8; j_call: TRBJ2-5; clone_size: .; cdr3_aa: CASSLVGSGGFETQYF; cdr3_nt: TGTGCCAGCAGCTTAGTGGGTAGCGGGGGGTTTGAGACCCAGTACTTC
d_call: .; v_call: TRBV12-3/TRBV12-4; j_call: TRBJ1-5; clone_size: .; cdr3_aa: CASSYNSNQPQHF; cdr3_nt: TGTGCCAGCAGCTATAATAGCAATCAGCCCCAGCATTTT
d_call: .; v_call: TRBV10-3; j_call: TRBJ1-6; clone_size: .; cdr3_aa: CAIGRGKWF; cdr3_nt: TGTGCCATCGGGAGGGGAAAGTGGTTT
d_call: TRBD1; v_call: TRBV5-1; j_call: TRBJ2-3; clone_size: .; cdr3_aa: CASSSARDRGTDTQYF; cdr3_nt: TGCGCCAGCAGCTCCGCCCGGGACAGGGGCACAGATACGCAGTATTTT
d_call: TRBD2; v_call: TRBV7-7; j_call: TRBJ2-3; clone_size: .; cdr3_aa: CASSRVGGSTDTQYF; cdr3_nt: TGTGCCAGCAGCCGAGTGGGGGGGAGCACAGATACGCAGTATTTT
d_call: TRBD1; v_call: TRBV3-1/TRBV3-2; j_call: TRBJ2-3; clone_size: .; cdr3_aa: CASSQDPLGQGRADTQYF; cdr3_nt: TGTGCCAGCAGCCAAGATCCATTGGGACAGGGTAGGGCAGATACGCAGTATTTT
d_call: .; v_call: TRBV12-3/TRBV12-4; j_call: TRBJ2-3; clone_size: .; cdr3_aa: CASSSDRGPQYF; cdr3_nt: TGTGCCAGCAGTTCGGACCGGGGTCCGCAGTATTTT
d_call: TRBD1; v_call: TRBV19; j_call: TRBJ2-3; clone_size: .; cdr3_aa: CASSIEPGQGADTQYF; cdr3_nt: TGTGCCAGTAGTATAGAACCTGGACAGGGGGCAGATACGCAGTATTTT
d_call: .; v_call: TRBV5-1; j_call: TRBJ1-1; clone_size: .; cdr3_aa: CASSPGGGEAEAFF; cdr3_nt: TGCGCCAGCAGCCCGGGAGGAGGGGAGGCTGAAGCTTTCTTT
d_call: TRBD1; v_call: TRBV18; j_call: TRBJ2-1; clone_size: few; cdr3_aa: CASSADRVNEQFF; cdr3_nt: TGTGCCAGCTCAGCCGACAGGGTGAATGAGCAGTTCTTC
d_call: .; v_call: TRBV3-1/TRBV3-2; j_call: TRBJ1-1; clone_size: once; cdr3_aa: CASSRRGGPEAFF; cdr3_nt: TGTGCCAGCAGCCGGCGGGGTGGCCCTGAAGCTTTCTTT
d_call: .; v_call: TRBV21-1; j_call: TRBJ1-5; clone_size: once; cdr3_aa: CASSMRDSNQPQHF; cdr3_nt: TGTGCCAGCAGCATGCGGGACAGCAATCAGCCCCAGCATTTT
d_call: TRBD2; v_call: TRBV7-3; j_call: TRBJ2-3; clone_size: .; cdr3_aa: CASSYSSGGAPDTQYF; cdr3_nt: TGTGCCAGCAGCTATTCTAGCGGGGGGGCCCCAGATACGCAGTATTTT
d_call: .; v_call: TRBV19; j_call: TRBJ1-2; clone_size: .; cdr3_aa: CASSIDMGGNYGYTF; cdr3_nt: TGTGCCAGTAGTATAGATATGGGGGGTAACTATGGCTACACCTTC
d_call: .; v_call: TRBV28; j_call: TRBJ1-2; clone_size: once; cdr3_aa: CASSLGGNYGYTF; cdr3_nt: TGTGCCAGCAGTTTAGGAGGGAACTATGGCTACACCTTC
d_call: .; v_call: TRBV7-8; j_call: TRBJ1-6; clone_size: .; cdr3_aa: CASSFGQGMNSPLHF; cdr3_nt: TGTGCCAGCAGCTTCGGGCAGGGCATGAATTCACCCCTCCACTTT
d_call: .; v_call: TRBV3-1/TRBV3-2; j_call: TRBJ1-1; clone_size: .; cdr3_aa: CASSQGLGGGMNTEAFF; cdr3_nt: TGTGCCAGCAGCCAAGGGTTGGGAGGGGGAATGAACACTGAAGCTTTCTTT
d_call: .; v_call: TRBV4-1; j_call: TRBJ1-1; clone_size: .; cdr3_aa: CASSRIPLTLNTEAFF; cdr3_nt: TGCGCCAGCAGCCGGATTCCCCTGACTCTGAACACTGAAGCTTTCTTT
d_call: TRBD2; v_call: TRBV5-1; j_call: TRBJ2-5; clone_size: .; cdr3_aa: CASSLTPSGDSGTQYF; cdr3_nt: TGCGCCAGCAGCTTGACCCCTAGCGGGGACTCAGGAACCCAGTACTTC
d_call: .; v_call: TRBV10-3; j_call: TRBJ1-1; clone_size: few; cdr3_aa: CAISGRVDTEAFF; cdr3_nt: TGTGCCATCAGTGGCAGGGTGGACACTGAAGCTTTCTTT
d_call: .; v_call: TRBV24-1; j_call: TRBJ2-3; clone_size: .; cdr3_aa: CATSEKGHREDTQYF; cdr3_nt: TGTGCCACCAGTGAGAAGGGACACAGGGAAGATACGCAGTATTTT
d_call: TRBD2; v_call: TRBV5-1; j_call: TRBJ2-3; clone_size: .; cdr3_aa: CASSLTAAGGTDTQYF; cdr3_nt: TGCGCCAGCAGCCTGACCGCCGCGGGGGGCACAGATACGCAGTATTTT
d_call: TRBD2; v_call: TRBV7-9; j_call: TRBJ2-2; clone_size: .; cdr3_aa: CASSLEAGANTGELFF; cdr3_nt: TGTGCCAGCAGCTTAGAAGCGGGGGCAAACACCGGGGAGCTGTTTTTT
d_call: TRBD1; v_call: TRBV5-5; j_call: TRBJ2-7; clone_size: .; cdr3_aa: CASSRQGEYEQYF; cdr3_nt: TGTGCCAGCAGCCGACAGGGGGAATACGAGCAGTACTTC
d_call: TRBD1; v_call: TRBV10-1; j_call: TRBJ1-1; clone_size: .; cdr3_aa: CALQPGTGEMSSVAFF; cdr3_nt: TGCGCCTTACAGCCGGGGACAGGGGAAATGAGTTCCGTGGCTTTCTTT
d_call: TRBD2; v_call: TRBV7-9; j_call: TRBJ2-3; clone_size: .; cdr3_aa: CASSGFGEGDTQYF; cdr3_nt: TGTGCCAGCAGCGGCTTTGGGGAGGGAGATACGCAGTATTTT
d_call: TRBD2; v_call: TRBV7-7; j_call: TRBJ2-1; clone_size: .; cdr3_aa: CASSFGGSSYNEQFF; cdr3_nt: TGTGCCAGCAGCTTCGGGGGGAGCTCCTACAATGAGCAGTTCTTC
d_call: TRBD1; v_call: TRBV4-1; j_call: TRBJ1-4; clone_size: .; cdr3_aa: CASSQLWTGRGEKLFF; cdr3_nt: TGCGCCAGCAGCCAACTTTGGACAGGGAGGGGTGAAAAACTGTTTTTT
d_call: .; v_call: TRBV7-9; j_call: TRBJ1-6; clone_size: .; cdr3_aa: CASSFPEGPLHF; cdr3_nt: TGTGCCAGCAGCTTTCCGGAGGGGCCCCTCCACTTT
d_call: .; v_call: TRBV5-1; j_call: TRBJ2-7; clone_size: .; cdr3_aa: CASSLERVPYEQYF; cdr3_nt: TGCGCCAGCAGCTTGGAACGGGTTCCCTACGAGCAGTACTTC
d_call: .; v_call: TRBV9; j_call: TRBJ1-2; clone_size: .; cdr3_aa: CASSVEAGLHGYTF; cdr3_nt: TGTGCCAGCAGCGTAGAAGCCGGGTTACATGGCTACACCTTC
d_call: .; v_call: TRBV12-3/TRBV12-4; j_call: TRBJ2-3; clone_size: .; cdr3_aa: CASSFGSTDTQYF; cdr3_nt: TGTGCCAGCAGTTTCGGGAGCACAGATACGCAGTATTTT
d_call: TRBD1; v_call: TRBV10-3; j_call: TRBJ1-2; clone_size: few; cdr3_aa: CAISERTGSNYGYTF; cdr3_nt: TGTGCCATCAGTGAGAGGACAGGGTCTAACTATGGCTACACCTTC
d_call: .; v_call: TRBV18; j_call: TRBJ1-1; clone_size: .; cdr3_aa: CASSPGTEAFF; cdr3_nt: TGTGCCAGCTCACCCGGTACTGAAGCTTTCTTT
d_call: TRBD2; v_call: TRBV7-9; j_call: TRBJ2-1; clone_size: .; cdr3_aa: CASSFASGNEQFF; cdr3_nt: TGTGCCAGCAGCTTTGCTAGCGGCAATGAGCAGTTCTTC
d_call: .; v_call: TRBV3-1/TRBV3-2; j_call: TRBJ1-5; clone_size: once; cdr3_aa: CASSQEQYQPQHF; cdr3_nt: TGTGCCAGCAGCCAAGAACAGTATCAGCCCCAGCATTTT
d_call: .; v_call: TRBV10-1; j_call: TRBJ2-7; clone_size: .; cdr3_aa: CASSAGRDYEQYF; cdr3_nt: TGCGCCAGCAGTGCGGGCAGGGACTACGAGCAGTACTTC
d_call: TRBD1; v_call: TRBV4-2; j_call: TRBJ1-4; clone_size: .; cdr3_aa: CASSRGGGQGATNEKLFF; cdr3_nt: TGTGCCAGCAGCCGAGGAGGAGGACAGGGCGCAACTAATGAAAAACTGTTTTTT
d_call: .; v_call: TRBV14; j_call: TRBJ2-2; clone_size: .; cdr3_aa: CASNRRATGELFF; cdr3_nt: TGTGCCAGCAACAGGAGGGCAACGGGGGAGCTGTTTTTT
d_call: .; v_call: TRBV5-1; j_call: TRBJ2-1; clone_size: .; cdr3_aa: CASSARASAEVEQFF; cdr3_nt: TGCGCCAGCAGTGCTCGGGCTAGCGCGGAAGTAGAGCAGTTCTTC
d_call: .; v_call: TRBV5-1; j_call: TRBJ1-4; clone_size: .; cdr3_aa: CASSAEGSEKLFF; cdr3_nt: TGCGCCAGCAGCGCTGAGGGTTCTGAAAAACTGTTTTTT
d_call: TRBD1; v_call: TRBV23-1; j_call: TRBJ1-3; clone_size: .; cdr3_aa: CASSQSGTGENTIYF; cdr3_nt: TGCGCCAGCAGTCAATCCGGGACAGGGGAAAACACCATATATTTT
d_call: TRBD1; v_call: TRBV9; j_call: TRBJ2-7; clone_size: .; cdr3_aa: CASSAPTGYGEQYF; cdr3_nt: TGTGCCAGCAGCGCACCGACAGGGTACGGCGAGCAGTACTTC
d_call: .; v_call: TRBV27; j_call: TRBJ1-1; clone_size: .; cdr3_aa: CASSLSRNTEAFF; cdr3_nt: TGTGCCAGCAGTTTATCCAGGAACACTGAAGCTTTCTTT
d_call: TRBD2; v_call: TRBV7-2; j_call: TRBJ2-5; clone_size: .; cdr3_aa: CASSLGIAGRHQETQYF; cdr3_nt: TGTGCCAGCAGCTTAGGGATAGCGGGGAGACACCAAGAGACCCAGTACTTC
d_call: .; v_call: TRBV24-1; j_call: TRBJ2-2; clone_size: .; cdr3_aa: CATSDTGNTGELFF; cdr3_nt: TGTGCCACCAGTGATACCGGGAACACCGGGGAGCTGTTTTTT
d_call: .; v_call: TRBV15; j_call: TRBJ1-3; clone_size: .; cdr3_aa: CATSRDGQGNTIYF; cdr3_nt: TGTGCCACCAGCAGAGATGGGCAGGGGAACACCATATATTTT
d_call: TRBD2; v_call: TRBV3-1/TRBV3-2; j_call: TRBJ2-1; clone_size: .; cdr3_aa: CASSQGLLAGGSDSYNEQFF; cdr3_nt: TGTGCCAGCAGCCAAGGCCTACTAGCGGGGGGGTCCGACTCCTACAATGAGCAGTTCTTC
d_call: TRBD2; v_call: TRBV6-5; j_call: TRBJ2-7; clone_size: once; cdr3_aa: CASMTSGSYEQYF; cdr3_nt: TGTGCCAGCATGACTAGCGGATCCTACGAGCAGTACTTC
d_call: .; v_call: TRBV5-6; j_call: TRBJ2-5; clone_size: few; cdr3_aa: CASSFGWSPRETQYF; cdr3_nt: TGTGCCAGCAGCTTTGGTTGGTCCCCTCGGGAGACCCAGTACTTC
d_call: .; v_call: TRBV5-1; j_call: TRBJ2-4; clone_size: .; cdr3_aa: CASSLGGAWDIQYF; cdr3_nt: TGCGCCAGCAGCCTAGGGGGAGCTTGGGACATTCAGTACTTC
d_call: TRBD1; v_call: TRBV18; j_call: TRBJ2-7; clone_size: few; cdr3_aa: CASSSGQASFYEQYF; cdr3_nt: TGTGCCAGCTCATCGGGACAGGCGTCATTCTACGAGCAGTACTTC
d_call: .; v_call: TRBV21-1; j_call: TRBJ1-5; clone_size: .; cdr3_aa: CASSGRDGGFNQPQHF; cdr3_nt: TGTGCCAGCAGCGGACGAGATGGGGGCTTCAATCAGCCCCAGCATTTT